Following are 27 T cell receptor beta chains from one sample sequenced in a study of radiotherapy plus CTLA-4 blockade in lung cancer (dated by TCRdb to the late 2010s). Libraries were prepared through the immunoSEQ multiplex PCR assay. TCRdb re-hosts the immuneACCESS table, in-frame sequences only. Its copies lack some clones; in the studies checked, an unresolved V gene accounts for under half of them, and the cause for the rest is not known. This sample holds tens of thousands of clones; approximately 86% were observed only once. The leading ten clones occupy around 15% of the sample. The material was peripheral blood, obtained from a patient treated with radiotherapy plus ipilimumab. The source is a human donor with non-small cell lung cancer that progressed on radiotherapy plus ipilimumab.

The chain joins TRBV29-1 to TRBJ2-3, with D perhaps matching TRBD2 (6 bases). Germline V gene data show CDR1 as SQVTM and CDR2 as ANQGSEA. Trimming stripped 7 bases from V and 2 bases from J, with 13 bases between. This CDR3 is built from 13 residues. CDR3 DNA sequence: TGCAGCGCCGACGGGGGTCTCACAGATACGCAGTATTTT. Translation gives CSADGGLTDTQYF.

V and J are TRBV29-1 and TRBJ2-7, with TRBD1 matching 9 bases. This CDR3 region has 13 residues. The germline CDR1 and CDR2 sequences are SQVTM and ANQGSEA. With V trimmed by 3 bases and J by 1 base, 1 base remained unmatched. For the CDR3, the DNA is TGCAGCGTTGACGGGACAGGGTCCTACGAGCAGTACTTC. As protein: CSVDGTGSYEQYF.

The V call is TRBV25-1, the J call TRBJ2-7; possibly TRBD2 for D (7 bases). Germline lookup yields CDR1 MGHDK and CDR2 SYGVNS. This CDR3 is built from 15 residues. The V end lost 0 bases, the J end lost 7 bases, and 16 bases lay between the germline ends. CDR3 nucleotides: TGTGCCAGCAGTGAATATGGGGGGGGGCCCGGGGAGCAGTACTTC. This encodes CASSEYGGGPGEQYF.

The CDR3 DNA reads as TGTGCCAGCAGCTCAGGGCGGGGGGGCCTCGAGACCCAGTACTTC. This translates into CASSSGRGGLETQYF. This chain links TRBV7-3 with TRBJ2-5, with TRBD2 identical over 9 bases. This CDR3 is 15 amino acids long. Germline assignment: CDR1 SGHTA and CDR2 FQGTGA. V lost 4 bases, J lost 5 bases, and 8 bases stayed unmatched.

This clone was found a few times. The CDR3 is CASSLTGDRALSGYTF. The CDR3 bases are TGTGCCAGCAGCTTAACAGGAGACAGGGCCCTCTCAGGCTACACCTTC. V and J are TRBV7-3 and TRBJ1-2; 7 bases fit TRBD1. The CDR3 runs to 16 residues. The junction had 12 bases not matched to a gene; V was cut back by 0 bases and J by 8 bases. Per germline, CDR1 SGHTA and CDR2 FQGTGA. Full variable domain (missing parts from reference TRBV7-3 and TRBJ1-2): GAGVSQTPSNKVTEKGKYVELRCDPISGHTALYWYRQSLGQGPEFLIYFQGTGAADDSGLPNDRFFAVRPEGSVSTLKIQRTERGDSAVYLCASSLTGDRALSGYTFGSGTRLTVV.

The J gene is TRBJ1-1, the V gene TRBV18, with D possibly being TRBD1 (6 bases). The germline V and J ends were trimmed by 6 bases and 0 bases, with 8 bases remaining between them. Germline V gene data show CDR1 as KGHSH and CDR2 as LQKENI. The CDR3 extends over 13 amino acids. The CDR3 nucleotides are TGTGCCAGCTCTCGGACAGTGAACACTGAAGCTTTCTTT. Its translation: CASSRTVNTEAFF.

The chain couples TRBV13 to TRBJ2-5; 13 nucleotides match TRBD2. Unmatched junction bases numbered 8, after V lost 5 bases and J lost 5 bases. From germline, CDR1 is PRHDT and CDR2 FYEKMQ (reference sequence). CDR3 length equals 16 residues. The CDR3 DNA sequence: TGTGCCAGCAGCCGGCGGACTAGCGGGAGTGGGGAGACCCAGTACTTC. It yields the protein CASSRRTSGSGETQYF.

The chain has TRBV30 and TRBJ2-5; 7 bases align to TRBD2. Germline values: CDR1 GTSNPN, CDR2 SVGIG (reference sequence). With 1 base clipped from V and 7 bases from J, the junction kept 9 bases outside the gene matches. CDR3 length: 14 amino acids. CDR3 protein: CAWSGVAPGGTQYF. DNA of the CDR3: TGTGCCTGGAGTGGAGTAGCCCCGGGGGGGACCCAGTACTTC.

The chain is built from TRBV9 and TRBJ2-7; no clear D. The CDR3 totals 12 residues. V was clipped by 4 bases and J by 5 bases, with 10 bases between them. Looked up from germline, CDR1 is SGDLS and CDR2 is YYNGEE. CDR3 sequence (DNA): TGTGCCAGCAGCCTATTAGGCGACGAGCAGTACTTC. Its translation: CASSLLGDEQYF.

The chain couples TRBV5-4 to TRBJ2-3; TRBD1 matches at 9 bases. Germline CDR1 reads SGHNT; CDR2 reads YYREEE (reference sequence). The CDR3 has 16 amino acids. J was trimmed by 1 base and V by 4 bases; bases with no gene match: 7. CDR3 protein: CASSLGQGIGTDTQYF. As DNA, the CDR3 is TGTGCCAGCAGCCTGGGACAGGGAATCGGCACAGATACGCAGTATTTT.

This rearrangement joins TRBV6-9 to TRBJ2-7, with a tentative D call TRBD2 (6 bases). The CDR3 length is 14 residues. V was clipped by 3 bases and J by 7 bases, with 16 bases between them. Germline CDR1 MNHGY, CDR2 SVAAGI. Here the CDR3 DNA reads TGTGCCAGCAGTTACGCCCTGGACTATCCAGAGCAGTACTTC. This gives the protein CASSYALDYPEQYF.

The gene calls are TRBV28 and TRBJ1-5; a weak D match, TRBD1 (5 bases). Trimming removed 7 bases at V and 0 bases at J, with 19 bases between. Germline V gene data show CDR1 as MDHEN and CDR2 as SYDVKM. The CDR3 length is 17 residues. In DNA form, the CDR3 reads TGTGCCAGCAAAACGGGGGAGGGCAGTTATAGCAATCAGCCCCAGCATTTT. Translated, it gives CASKTGEGSYSNQPQHF.

The rearrangement links TRBV28 to TRBJ2-3; D is perhaps TRBD1 or TRBD2 (6 bases each). Per germline, CDR1 MDHEN and CDR2 SYDVKM. CDR3 length: 15 amino acids. Trimming cost V 6 bases and J 0 bases, with 13 bases left between them. The CDR3 region is CASSLQGLSTDTQYF. The CDR3 nucleotides are TGTGCCAGCAGCCTACAGGGACTTAGCACAGATACGCAGTATTTT.

This chain connects TRBV2 to TRBJ2-3; D is unclear. Germline-derived CDR1 and CDR2 are SNHLY and FYNNEI. The V and J ends lost 0 bases and 2 bases respectively, with 15 bases between them. There are 17 residues in the CDR3. CDR3 sequence: CASSEALTAFHTDTQYF. CDR3 DNA: TGTGCCAGCAGTGAAGCGCTGACGGCCTTCCACACAGATACGCAGTATTTT. Full variable domain (missing parts from reference TRBV2 and TRBJ2-3): EPEVTQTPSHQVTQMGQEVILRCVPISNHLYFYWYRQILGQKVEFLVSFYNNEISEKSEIFDDQFSVERPDGSNFTLKIRSTKLEDSAMYFCASSEALTAFHTDTQYFGPGTRLTVL.

The chain joins TRBV28 to TRBJ1-5; D remains unclear. Between the trimmed V and J ends, which lost 3 bases and 6 bases, there was a span of 15 bases. Looked up from germline, CDR1 is MDHEN and CDR2 is SYDVKM. The CDR3 runs to 15 residues. The DNA for the CDR3 is TGTGCCAGCAGTTTTAGGGCAGCCCGGGGTCAGCCCCAGCATTTT. Amino acids: CASSFRAARGQPQHF.

V gene TRBV9 combines with J gene TRBJ2-5; 12 nucleotides line up with TRBD2. Looked up from germline, CDR1 is SGDLS and CDR2 is YYNGEE. The CDR3 has 15 residues. The junction had 4 bases not matched to a gene; V was cut back by 2 bases and J by 5 bases. CDR3 coding DNA: TGTGCCAGCAGCGTCGGGCTAGCGGGAGGGGAGACCCAGTACTTC. Amino acid sequence: CASSVGLAGGETQYF.

The V and J genes are TRBV30 and TRBJ2-3; unclear D gene. Germline V gives CDR1 GTSNPN, CDR2 SVGIG (reference sequence). Trimming removed 6 bases from V and 1 base from J, with 8 bases in between. The CDR3 consists of 12 residues. CDR3 sequence reads: CACLPGTDTQYF. In nucleotides, the CDR3 is TGTGCCTGCCTTCCCGGCACAGATACGCAGTATTTT.

This clone was detected once. The chain links TRBV5-1 to TRBJ2-5; 13 bases map to TRBD2. From germline, CDR1 is SGHRS and CDR2 YFSETQ. V trimming: 2 bases; J trimming: 4 bases; junction bases outside the gene matches: 5. This CDR3 has 16 amino acids. This CDR3 is CASSLRGLAGPETQYF. CDR3 DNA sequence: TGCGCCAGCAGCTTACGGGGACTAGCGGGACCAGAGACCCAGTACTTC.

The V and J genes are TRBV5-5 and TRBJ1-1; TRBD1 might be the D (5 bases). With 9 bases removed from V and 1 base from J, the gap between germline ends came to 13 bases. The CDR3 runs 13 residues. CDR1 is SGHKS and CDR2 is YYEKEE in the germline V gene (reference sequence). CDR3 protein: CATSVGGNTEAFF. The CDR3 DNA follows: TGTGCCACCTCGGTGGGGGGGAACACTGAAGCTTTCTTT.

The rearrangement uses TRBV18 and TRBJ1-1; no definite D call. CDR1 and CDR2 from the germline V gene are KGHSH and LQKENI. Trimming left V 6 bases short and J 5 bases short, with 16 bases between. This CDR3 spans 14 amino acids. Here the CDR3 DNA reads TGTGCCAGCTCCGAGATGCGGGTCCGGACTGAAGCTTTCTTT. Translation: CASSEMRVRTEAFF.

This clone was counted a few times. This chain joins TRBV7-2 and TRBJ2-7; TRBD1 or TRBD2 may be the D gene (7 bases each). V lost 5 bases to trimming and J lost 0 bases, with 23 bases between them. Germline V gene sequence: CDR1 SGHTA, CDR2 FQGNSA. This CDR3 is 18 amino acids long. This CDR3 reads CASSPPWEGAASSYEQYF. The DNA for the CDR3 is TGTGCCAGCAGCCCACCCTGGGAGGGGGCAGCGAGCTCCTACGAGCAGTACTTC.

The chain uses TRBV5-6 and TRBJ1-1, with D possibly being TRBD1 (5 bases). The CDR3 contains 15 residues. Between the trimmed V and J ends, which lost 4 bases and 7 bases, there was a span of 20 bases. Germline V gives CDR1 SGHDT, CDR2 YYEEEE. The CDR3 sequence is CASSPNRGVIGEAFF. DNA for the CDR3: TGTGCCAGCAGCCCAAACAGAGGGGTCATTGGTGAAGCTTTCTTT.

The chain recombines TRBV9 with TRBJ2-3; the match to TRBD2 covers 7 bases. J lost 1 base, V lost 4 bases, and 3 bases had no gene match. Per germline, CDR1 SGDLS and CDR2 YYNGEE. This CDR3 is built from 14 residues. Here the CDR3 reads CASSFSGGTDTQYF. DNA of the CDR3: TGTGCCAGCAGCTTCAGCGGGGGCACAGATACGCAGTATTTT.

The rearrangement links TRBV11-3 to TRBJ2-6; 8 bases are a match to TRBD1. Germline lookup yields CDR1 SGHNT and CDR2 YENEEA. J gave up 0 bases and V 5 bases, and 9 bases lay outside the gene matches. The CDR3 runs to 18 residues. CDR3 bases: TGTGCCAGCAGCCCTTGGGACAGGTTCAGCTCTGGGGCCAACGTCCTGACTTTC. This translates into CASSPWDRFSSGANVLTF.

The chain joins TRBV5-1 to TRBJ1-2; TRBD1 aligns across 7 bases. The CDR3 extends over 14 amino acids. With V trimmed by 4 bases and J by 4 bases, 7 bases remained unmatched. CDR1 and CDR2 from the germline V gene are SGHRS and YFSETQ. DNA for the CDR3: TGCGCCAGCAGCCTGGTAGGGGGCACCTATGGCTACACCTTC. This encodes CASSLVGGTYGYTF.

The V and J genes are TRBV19 and TRBJ1-1; 7 bases align to TRBD1. The V segment lost 9 bases and the J segment 1 base; nucleotides outside the gene matches: 14. The CDR3 covers 16 residues. The germline CDR1 and CDR2 sequences are LNHDA and SQIVND (reference sequence). The CDR3 here is CASRSIKQGKNTEAFF. CDR3 DNA: TGTGCCAGCCGCTCCATAAAACAGGGGAAGAACACTGAAGCTTTCTTT.

V usage is TRBV4-3 and J usage is TRBJ2-3; 8 bases are shared with TRBD2. The ends lost 0 bases at V and 2 bases at J; junction bases unmatched: 7. This CDR3 comprises 17 residues. CDR1 and CDR2 (germline): LGHNA, YSLEER. The CDR3 sequence: CASSQESGGGPTDTQYF. CDR3 DNA sequence: TGCGCCAGCAGCCAAGAGTCGGGAGGGGGACCCACAGATACGCAGTATTTT.